These 9 T cell receptor beta chains originate from one sample sequenced in a study of blood T cell repertoires in COVID-19. TCRdb keeps only in-frame clones here, not all; method: immunoSEQ multiplex PCR. The sample comprises about 150,000 clones, roughly 90% of which are singletons, and less than 5% rests with the top ten. Sequencing was performed on PBMCs or T cells enriched from blood (not recorded which). Receptors originate from a middle-aged woman who had been exposed to COVID-19.

The V and J genes are TRBV3-1 (or the pseudogene TRBV3-2) and TRBJ1-1; TRBD1 agrees at 8 bases. The CDR3 sequence is 14 residues long. The germline V gene has CDR1 LGHDT and CDR2 YNNKEL (reference sequence). The ends lost 4 bases at V and 4 bases at J; junction bases unmatched: 5. The CDR3 loop is CASSPRQGRTEAFF. DNA of the CDR3: TGTGCCAGCAGCCCCCGACAGGGGCGCACTGAAGCTTTCTTT.

This clone was seen many times. The chain has TRBV7-8 and TRBJ1-1; D remains ambiguous. The CDR3 runs to 13 residues. V was shortened by 5 bases and J by 7 bases, with 14 bases between the two germline ends. The germline V gene encodes CDR1 SGHVS and CDR2 FQNEAQ. For the CDR3, the DNA is TGTGCCAGCAGCACCAGTAAGTGGCTTGAAGCTTTCTTT. As protein: CASSTSKWLEAFF.

The CDR3 sequence is CATSEGEDQRNEQFF. CDR3 nucleotide sequence: TGTGCCACCAGTGAGGGGGAGGACCAAAGGAATGAGCAGTTCTTC. This chain connects TRBV24-1 to TRBJ2-1; D is perhaps TRBD2 (6 bases). The germline CDR1 and CDR2 sequences are KGHDR and SFDVKD. The CDR3 spans 15 residues. Trimming took off 4 bases at V and 7 bases at J, with 16 bases between the two ends.

This chain connects TRBV18 to TRBJ1-5; D gene ambiguous. The CDR3 consists of 14 residues. The ends were cut back, 3 bases at V and 1 base at J, with 7 bases in the middle. CDR1 and CDR2 from the germline V gene are KGHSH and LQKENI. The CDR3 is CASSPERSNQPQHF. CDR3 nucleotide sequence: TGTGCCAGCTCACCGGAGAGGAGCAATCAGCCCCAGCATTTT.

The V gene is TRBV6-6, the J gene TRBJ1-2; possible D gene TRBD1, 6 bases. Trimming took off 0 bases at V and 6 bases at J, with 14 bases between the two ends. Germline loops: CDR1 MNHNY, CDR2 SVGAGI (reference sequence). This CDR3 spans 15 amino acids. The CDR3 here is CASSYSISAGDGYTF. In DNA form, the CDR3 reads TGTGCCAGCAGTTACTCGATCTCCGCAGGGGATGGCTACACCTTC.

In this sample, this clone turned up once. This chain joins TRBV6-6 and TRBJ2-7, with 9 bases fitting TRBD1. This CDR3 spans 16 amino acids. Germline lookup yields CDR1 MNHNY and CDR2 SVGAGI (reference sequence). J lost 3 bases, V lost 0 bases, and 6 bases had no gene match. The CDR3 region is CASSYSVAGQGYEQYF. CDR3 DNA: TGTGCCAGCAGTTACTCCGTCGCGGGACAGGGCTACGAGCAGTACTTC.

The chain links TRBV4-3 to TRBJ1-2; D not certain. The CDR3 length is 18 residues. Trimming cost V 0 bases and J 2 bases, with 19 bases left between them. Germline V gene sequence: CDR1 LGHNA, CDR2 YSLEER. CDR3 sequence (DNA): TGCGCCAGCAGCCAAGATGTCCAACCTCTAATCAGGAACTATGGCTACACCTTC. Its translation is CASSQDVQPLIRNYGYTF.

This clone turned up a few times. The V and J genes are TRBV5-1 and TRBJ2-7; a possible D gene is TRBD2 (6 bases). CDR3 length: 14 amino acids. Germline V gene sequence: CDR1 SGHRS, CDR2 YFSETQ. V gave up 0 bases and J gave up 5 bases, with 12 bases separating them. The CDR3 region has the DNA TGCGCCAGCAGCTTGGGGGCGGGGTTCGACGAGCAGTACTTC. It yields the protein CASSLGAGFDEQYF.

The chain couples TRBV5-6 to TRBJ1-5; 7 nucleotides match TRBD1. Trimming at V came to 4 bases and at J to 3 bases, leaving 10 bases not matched to a gene. CDR3 size: 16 residues. The germline V gene has CDR1 SGHDT and CDR2 YYEEEE. Here the CDR3 reads CASSPPGQRYNQPQHF. The CDR3 coding sequence is TGTGCCAGCAGCCCACCGGGACAGAGATACAATCAGCCCCAGCATTTT.